A selection of T cell receptor beta chains follows, all from one sample in a study of blood T cell repertoires in COVID-19. Produced via immunoSEQ multiplex PCR; TCRdb's table is partial and in-frame only. The sample includes almost 350,000 clones, about 92% seen only once; the top ten take under 5%. Sequenced: peripheral blood. The receptor set was obtained from a woman aged 55-69 years with COVID-19, enrolled during active disease. Both conserved end residues are part of each CDR3. Fields, in order: J gene, D gene, V gene, clone size, CDR3 length, CDR3 protein, CDR3 DNA. A D gene is named only where the DNA matches it firmly. Size is stated for part of the rows, as once, few or many counts, or as a class when the clone is expanded.

J: TRBJ1-2; D: NA; V: TRBV28; size: NA; length: 15; CDR3: CASSLSFWGQLGYTF; DNA: TGTGCCAGCAGTTTGTCCTTTTGGGGGCAGCTTGGCTACACCTTC
J: TRBJ2-7; D: TRBD1; V: TRBV3-1/TRBV3-2; size: NA; length: 16; CDR3: CASSRGLPGQLYEQYF; DNA: TGTGCCAGCAGCCGAGGGCTCCCGGGACAGCTATACGAGCAGTACTTC
J: TRBJ2-3; D: NA; V: TRBV6-5; size: NA; length: 15; CDR3: CASSGRRASTDTQYF; DNA: TGTGCCAGCAGCGGACGCAGGGCAAGCACAGATACGCAGTATTTT
J: TRBJ1-4; D: NA; V: TRBV29-1; size: NA; length: 11; CDR3: CSVESGEKLFF; DNA: TGCAGCGTTGAGTCAGGAGAAAAACTGTTTTTT
J: TRBJ2-7; D: NA; V: TRBV6-2/TRBV6-3; size: NA; length: 14; CDR3: CASSYSGRWDEQYF; DNA: TGTGCCAGCAGTTACTCGGGGCGGTGGGACGAGCAGTACTTC
J: TRBJ2-1; D: NA; V: TRBV11-2; size: NA; length: 14; CDR3: CASSLTTSYNEQFF; DNA: TGTGCCAGCAGCTTGACTACCTCATACAATGAGCAGTTCTTC
J: TRBJ1-6; D: NA; V: TRBV28; size: NA; length: 19; CDR3: CASSFRSWRTAPMVSPLHF; DNA: TGTGCCAGCAGTTTTCGGAGCTGGAGGACAGCCCCTATGGTTTCACCCCTCCACTTT
J: TRBJ2-7; D: NA; V: TRBV7-9; size: once; length: 18; CDR3: CASSQRFSRQSDPSEQYF; DNA: TGTGCCAGCAGCCAAAGGTTTTCCCGACAGTCGGACCCTAGCGAGCAGTACTTC
J: TRBJ1-6; D: NA; V: TRBV5-1; size: once; length: 12; CDR3: CASRVAESPLHF; DNA: TGCGCCAGCAGGGTGGCTGAATCACCCCTCCACTTT
J: TRBJ1-6; D: NA; V: TRBV7-6; size: NA; length: 18; CDR3: CASSLSGREFSYNSPLHF; DNA: TGTGCCAGCAGCTTAAGCGGGAGGGAATTCTCCTATAATTCGCCCCTCCACTTT
J: TRBJ1-2; D: TRBD1; V: TRBV13; size: NA; length: 13; CDR3: CASSLVQGEGYTF; DNA: TGTGCCAGCAGCTTAGTACAGGGGGAGGGCTACACCTTC
J: TRBJ1-1; D: NA; V: TRBV19; size: NA; length: 14; CDR3: CASSREGMNTEAFF; DNA: TGTGCCAGTAGTAGGGAGGGGATGAACACTGAAGCTTTCTTT
J: TRBJ1-2; D: NA; V: TRBV7-2; size: NA; length: 14; CDR3: CASSLAMANYGYTF; DNA: TGTGCCAGCAGCTTAGCGATGGCAAACTATGGCTACACCTTC
J: TRBJ2-3; D: NA; V: TRBV10-1; size: NA; length: 15; CDR3: CASSPSAGGTDTQYF; DNA: TGCGCCAGCAGCCCGTCGGCAGGGGGCACAGATACGCAGTATTTT
J: TRBJ1-1; D: TRBD1; V: TRBV19; size: NA; length: 16; CDR3: CASIQRDRAGNTEAFF; DNA: TGTGCCAGTATACAGAGGGACAGGGCGGGAAACACTGAAGCTTTCTTT
J: TRBJ2-7; D: NA; V: TRBV19; size: NA; length: 13; CDR3: CASSTFPRGEQYF; DNA: TGTGCCAGTAGTACTTTCCCCAGGGGCGAGCAGTACTTC
J: TRBJ1-6; D: NA; V: TRBV5-1; size: NA; length: 14; CDR3: CASSLVGEDSPLHF; DNA: TGCGCCAGCAGCTTGGTAGGGGAGGATTCACCCCTCCACTTT
J: TRBJ1-5; D: NA; V: TRBV28; size: few; length: 15; CDR3: CATSEGGQLGQPQHF; DNA: TGTGCCACCAGTGAGGGGGGGCAATTGGGTCAGCCCCAGCATTTT
J: TRBJ2-7; D: TRBD1; V: TRBV14; size: NA; length: 14; CDR3: CASRRTGGTYEQYF; DNA: TGTGCCAGCAGACGGACAGGGGGCACCTATGAGCAGTACTTC
J: TRBJ2-5; D: TRBD2; V: TRBV5-5; size: NA; length: 16; CDR3: CASMNGGAGGTETQYF; DNA: TGTGCCAGCATGAACGGGGGAGCGGGGGGTACGGAGACCCAGTACTTC
J: TRBJ1-1; D: NA; V: TRBV19; size: NA; length: 12; CDR3: CASSIWNTEAFF; DNA: TGTGCCAGTAGTATCTGGAACACTGAAGCTTTCTTT
J: TRBJ1-5; D: NA; V: TRBV12-3/TRBV12-4; size: once; length: 12; CDR3: CASREGNQPQHF; DNA: TGTGCCAGCAGAGAGGGCAATCAGCCCCAGCATTTT
J: TRBJ2-6; D: NA; V: TRBV5-1; size: NA; length: 19; CDR3: CASSFRVGSGGTGANVLTF; DNA: TGCGCCAGCAGCTTCAGGGTCGGGAGTGGTGGTACTGGGGCCAACGTCCTGACTTTC
J: TRBJ1-5; D: TRBD1; V: TRBV7-8; size: NA; length: 19; CDR3: CASREGARTGVRGDQPQHF; DNA: TGTGCCAGCAGGGAAGGCGCCCGGACAGGGGTTAGAGGTGATCAGCCCCAGCATTTT
J: TRBJ1-2; D: NA; V: TRBV19; size: NA; length: 17; CDR3: CASSRPSDRNDPVGYTF; DNA: TGTGCCAGCTCACGCCCCAGTGACAGGAACGACCCGGTCGGCTACACCTTC
J: TRBJ1-2; D: NA; V: TRBV9; size: NA; length: 16; CDR3: CASSPQNGILTRGYTF; DNA: TGTGCCAGCAGCCCACAAAACGGGATCCTTACTAGGGGCTACACCTTC
J: TRBJ2-3; D: NA; V: TRBV5-1; size: NA; length: 14; CDR3: CASSLELATDTQYF; DNA: TGCGCCAGCAGCTTGGAGCTAGCCACAGATACGCAGTATTTT
J: TRBJ1-2; D: TRBD1; V: TRBV5-4; size: NA; length: 16; CDR3: CASSLVARQGAEGYTF; DNA: TGTGCCAGCAGCTTGGTAGCCAGACAGGGGGCGGAAGGCTACACCTTC
J: TRBJ1-3; D: TRBD1; V: TRBV28; size: NA; length: 12; CDR3: CASSSGGHTIYF; DNA: TGTGCCAGCAGTTCAGGGGGCCACACCATATATTTT
J: TRBJ1-3; D: NA; V: TRBV5-1; size: NA; length: 15; CDR3: CASSLDGGSGNTIYF; DNA: TGCGCCAGCAGCTTGGACGGTGGCTCTGGAAACACCATATATTTT
J: TRBJ2-3; D: NA; V: TRBV7-8; size: NA; length: 15; CDR3: CASSLERGRTDTQYF; DNA: TGTGCCAGCAGCTTAGAACGCGGCCGCACAGATACGCAGTATTTT
J: TRBJ2-1; D: TRBD2; V: TRBV7-7; size: NA; length: 13; CDR3: CASSGPGLEGQFF; DNA: TGTGCTAGCAGCGGGCCGGGACTAGAGGGGCAGTTCTTC
J: TRBJ2-3; D: TRBD2; V: TRBV19; size: NA; length: 14; CDR3: CATRSGDSSDTQYF; DNA: TGTGCCACACGTAGCGGGGATTCTTCAGATACGCAGTATTTT
J: TRBJ2-7; D: NA; V: TRBV11-2; size: NA; length: 12; CDR3: CASSRGTYEQYF; DNA: TGTGCCAGCAGCAGAGGAACCTACGAGCAGTACTTC
J: TRBJ1-5; D: TRBD1; V: TRBV9; size: once; length: 15; CDR3: CASSVNGQGDQPQHF; DNA: TGTGCCAGCAGCGTAAACGGGCAGGGGGATCAGCCCCAGCATTTT
J: TRBJ1-5; D: TRBD1; V: TRBV28; size: NA; length: 16; CDR3: CASSLLAGGRNQPQHF; DNA: TGTGCCAGCAGTCTTTTGGCAGGGGGGCGCAATCAGCCCCAGCATTTT
J: TRBJ2-6; D: NA; V: TRBV5-8; size: NA; length: 15; CDR3: CASRLTGSGANVLTF; DNA: TGTGCCAGCAGACTAACAGGGTCTGGGGCCAACGTCCTGACTTTC
J: TRBJ1-2; D: TRBD1; V: TRBV24-1; size: NA; length: 15; CDR3: CATSAPGQGSYGYTF; DNA: TGTGCCACCAGTGCGCCGGGACAGGGGAGCTATGGCTACACCTTC
J: TRBJ1-5; D: NA; V: TRBV2; size: NA; length: 13; CDR3: CASSRGNNQPQHF; DNA: TGTGCCAGCTCCAGGGGTAACAATCAGCCCCAGCATTTT
J: TRBJ1-4; D: NA; V: TRBV2; size: NA; length: 14; CDR3: CASTNDRSSEKLFF; DNA: TGTGCCAGCACGAACGACAGGTCGAGTGAAAAACTGTTTTTT
J: TRBJ1-2; D: NA; V: TRBV6-2/TRBV6-3; size: once; length: 14; CDR3: CASGRGGTPYGYTF; DNA: TGTGCCAGCGGCCGAGGGGGTACTCCCTATGGCTACACCTTC
J: TRBJ1-4; D: NA; V: TRBV6-5; size: NA; length: 15; CDR3: CASTRIQGSTEKLFF; DNA: TGTGCCAGCACCAGGATTCAGGGAAGCACTGAAAAACTGTTTTTT